The 30 T cell receptor beta chains presented below share a single source sample, sequenced in a study of T cell responses to AZD1222 COVID-19 vaccine. The assay was immunoSEQ multiplex PCR, and TCRdb's table has in-frame clones only and misses some. Among roughly 180,000 clones listed, 90% to 95% were seen once. The source material was peripheral blood, sampled on day 0 of AZD1222 vaccination. Source of these receptors: an adult in good health.

The CDR3, as DNA: TGCAGCGTTGAAATTCGTAGCGGGAGAAACTACAATGAGCAGTTCTTC. It encodes CSVEIRSGRNYNEQFF. The chain is built from TRBV29-1 and TRBJ2-1; TRBD2 matches 9 bases. The V gene's germline CDR1 is SQVTM and CDR2 ANQGSEA. Trimming removed 2 bases from V and 3 bases from J; junction bases left unmatched: 8. This CDR3 spans 16 amino acids.

This clone is a singleton in its sample. This sequence joins TRBV7-3 and TRBJ1-1, with 7 nucleotides matching TRBD1. The CDR3 consists of 16 residues. Trimming at V came to 2 bases and at J to 2 bases, leaving 8 bases not matched to a gene. Germline lookup yields CDR1 SGHTA and CDR2 FQGTGA. CDR3 DNA: TGTGCCAGCAGCTTAGTCGGGGGACAGAAAAACACTGAAGCTTTCTTT. Encoded protein: CASSLVGGQKNTEAFF.

The chain is built from TRBV27 and TRBJ1-6, with D perhaps matching TRBD1 (5 bases). Deletions cut 4 bases from V and 9 bases from J, with 19 bases between. Germline V gene sequence: CDR1 MNHEY, CDR2 SMNVEV (reference sequence). The CDR3 spans 16 residues. The CDR3 DNA reads as TGTGCCAGCAGTTCCAGGACTTCCCTCGGGGGTTCACCCCTCCACTTT. It codes for CASSSRTSLGGSPLHF.

The chain employs TRBV6-5 and TRBJ1-1; D gene unclear. Germline assignment: CDR1 MNHEY and CDR2 SVGAGI. V dropped 3 bases and J dropped 5 bases, with 13 bases sitting between them. The length of the CDR3 is 14 residues. Here the CDR3 DNA reads TGTGCCAGCAGTTATCAAGGTACGAGGACTGAAGCTTTCTTT. This gives the protein CASSYQGTRTEAFF.

CDR3 loop: CASSETARRTDPTNEKLFF. The CDR3 nucleotides read TGTGCCAGCAGTGAAACTGCCCGACGGACGGATCCAACTAATGAAAAACTGTTTTTT. The chain is built from TRBV2 and TRBJ1-4, with D unclear. Trimming left V 2 bases short and J 0 bases short, with 19 bases between. Germline loops: CDR1 SNHLY, CDR2 FYNNEI. The CDR3 length is 19 residues.

V gene TRBV7-9 combines with J gene TRBJ2-7, with D possibly TRBD1 on 5 matching bases. This CDR3 has 14 residues. Trimming took 5 bases from V and 3 from J, leaving 14 bases between them. Germline CDR1 and CDR2: SEHNR and FQNEAQ (reference sequence). The CDR3 sequence is CASSPRQSVYEQYF. The CDR3 bases are TGTGCCAGCAGCCCCCGACAGTCCGTCTACGAGCAGTACTTC.

The J gene is TRBJ1-4, the V gene TRBV5-4; TRBD1 might be the D (6 bases). CDR3 size: 16 residues. Per germline, CDR1 SGHNT and CDR2 YYREEE (reference sequence). V lost 4 bases to trimming and J lost 3 bases, with 16 bases between them. The CDR3 region is CASSPAGAESNEKLFF. CDR3 nucleotides: TGTGCCAGCAGCCCGGCAGGGGCTGAGTCTAATGAAAAACTGTTTTTT.

This chain uses TRBV28 with TRBJ2-1, with 14 bases aligning to TRBD2. With 5 bases clipped from V and 5 bases from J, the junction kept 8 bases outside the gene matches. This CDR3 is built from 17 residues. Looked up from germline, CDR1 is MDHEN and CDR2 is SYDVKM. The CDR3 region is CASSPWGLAGANNEQFF. For the CDR3, the DNA is TGTGCCAGCAGTCCATGGGGACTAGCGGGAGCCAACAATGAGCAGTTCTTC. Using reference TRBV28 and TRBJ2-1 for the parts outside the CDR3, the full variable domain is DVKVTQSSRYLVKRTGEKVFLECVQDMDHENMFWYRQDPGLGLRLIYFSYDVKMKEKGDIPEGYSVSREKKERFSLILESASTNQTSMYLCASSPWGLAGANNEQFFGPGTRLTVL.

The CDR3 spells CASRDGNTEAFF. The DNA of the CDR3 is TGTGCCAGCAGGGATGGGAACACTGAAGCTTTCTTT. This chain links TRBV2 with TRBJ1-1; D unresolved. The V gene's germline CDR1 is SNHLY and CDR2 FYNNEI. The CDR3 contains 12 residues. Between the trimmed V and J ends, which lost 6 bases and 1 base, there was a span of 6 bases.

Of note for this clone: The same CDR3 can be traced to other DNA sequences in this sample. The chain combines TRBV5-1 with TRBJ1-1; D unclear. The germline CDR1 and CDR2 sequences are SGHRS and YFSETQ. V shed 1 base and J shed 2 bases, with 9 bases lying between them. The length of the CDR3 is 14 residues. As DNA, the CDR3 is TGCGCCAGCAGCTTGTTTGGGGAAAACACTGAAGCTTTCTTT. It translates to CASSLFGENTEAFF.

The chain joins TRBV9 to TRBJ1-2; weak D call: TRBD1 (5 bases). The V end was cut by 0 bases, the J end by 0 bases, with 12 bases between. The germline CDR1 and CDR2 sequences are SGDLS and YYNGEE. CDR3 length equals 16 residues. In DNA form, the CDR3 reads TGTGCCAGCAGCGTAGAAGCCCGGGGGGCTAACTATGGCTACACCTTC. Its translation: CASSVEARGANYGYTF.

The rearrangement uses TRBV2 and TRBJ2-1; TRBD2 is a possible D gene (9 bases). Trimming removed 11 bases from V and 4 bases from J, with 42 bases in between. The CDR3 is made up of 22 amino acids. CDR1 is SNHLY, CDR2 FYNNEI, per germline. CDR3 loop: CAGLWDRRNNQGGRAPYNEQFF. The CDR3 region has the DNA TGTGCCGGGTTGTGGGACAGGAGAAATAATCAGGGCGGGAGGGCCCCTTACAATGAGCAGTTCTTC. The entire variable domain, with the rest obtained from reference TRBV2 and TRBJ2-1, is as follows: EPEVTQTPSHQVTQMGQEVILRCVPISNHLYFYWYRQILGQKVEFLVSFYNNEISEKSEIFDDQFSVERPDGSNFTLKIRSTKLEDSAMYFCAGLWDRRNNQGGRAPYNEQFFGPGTRLTVL.

The table lists this clone with a few counts. This chain uses TRBV14 with TRBJ1-6, with 10 nucleotides matching TRBD1. Per germline, CDR1 SGHDN and CDR2 FVKESK. After removal of 4 bases from V and 6 bases from J, the junction contained 0 bases not matched to a gene. This CDR3 is 14 amino acids long. The CDR3 loop is CASSRDRGNSPLHF. The DNA of the CDR3 is TGTGCCAGCAGCCGGGACAGGGGTAATTCACCCCTCCACTTT.

The V and J genes are TRBV5-1 and TRBJ2-5; D possibly corresponds to TRBD1 (5 bases). The germline V and J ends were trimmed by 3 bases and 1 base, with 16 bases remaining between them. CDR3 size: 16 residues. Germline V gene sequence: CDR1 SGHRS, CDR2 YFSETQ. CDR3 in DNA: TGCGCCAGCAGCTCCCGTCGACAGCTCTCCCAAGAGACCCAGTACTTC. Encoded protein: CASSSRRQLSQETQYF.

The chain couples TRBV7-9 to TRBJ2-7; 13 positions match TRBD2. The CDR3 spans 18 residues. The J segment lost 6 bases and the V segment lost 5 bases, leaving 16 bases of the junction unmatched. CDR1 and CDR2 from the germline V gene are SEHNR and FQNEAQ (reference sequence). The CDR3 DNA reads TGTGCCAGCAGCAAGCGGACTAGCGGGAGCAGCGGGGCTTCCGAGCAGTACTTC. Protein product: CASSKRTSGSSGASEQYF.

The chain is built from TRBV4-1 and TRBJ1-5; D is unclear. CDR1 is MGHRA and CDR2 is YSYEKL in the germline V gene. The CDR3 is 15 residues long. V was trimmed by 1 base and J by 3 bases, leaving 10 bases between them. The CDR3 coding sequence is TGCGCCAGCAGCCAAGGAGCACCTTCCAATCAGCCCCAGCATTTT. It codes for CASSQGAPSNQPQHF.

This clone was observed once. The genes are TRBV5-4 and TRBJ2-3; D possibly matches TRBD1 or TRBD2 (5 bases each). V was shortened by 5 bases and J by 2 bases, with 18 bases between the two germline ends. CDR1 SGHNT and CDR2 YYREEE come from the germline V gene (reference sequence). The CDR3 is 16 residues long. The CDR3 DNA sequence: TGTGCCAGCAGAACTACTGGGGACCGGTCCACAGATACGCAGTATTTT. Translating gives CASRTTGDRSTDTQYF. Looking up the rest from reference TRBV5-4 and TRBJ2-3 gives the full variable domain: ETGVTQSPTHLIKTRGQQVTLRCSSQSGHNTVSWYQQALGQGPQFIFQYYREEENGRGNFPPRFSGLQFPNYSSELNVNALELDDSALYLCASRTTGDRSTDTQYFGPGTRLTVL.

The chain has TRBV3-1 (or the pseudogene TRBV3-2) and TRBJ2-1; TRBD2 is a possible D gene (7 bases). The germline CDR1 and CDR2 sequences are LGHDT and YNNKEL (reference sequence). Deletions cut 0 bases from V and 9 bases from J, with 12 bases between. The CDR3 has 14 amino acids. CDR3 residues: CASSQDGGASEQFF. The DNA for the CDR3 is TGTGCCAGCAGCCAAGATGGGGGGGCGAGTGAGCAGTTCTTC.

The V call is TRBV4-2, the J call TRBJ1-2; D is uncertain. Germline lookup yields CDR1 LGHNA and CDR2 YNFKEQ. The CDR3 extends over 11 amino acids. V lost 0 bases and J 14 bases, leaving 10 bases between the germline ends. This CDR3 is CASSQDDKPTF. CDR3 in DNA: TGTGCCAGCAGCCAAGATGACAAGCCGACCTTC.

The chain employs TRBV6-6 and TRBJ2-2; no clear D. The CDR3 is 12 amino acids. Germline V gene sequence: CDR1 MNHNY, CDR2 SVGAGI (reference sequence). V dropped 6 bases and J dropped 2 bases, with 4 bases sitting between them. CDR3 coding DNA: TGTGCCAGCAGCTTCAACACCGGGGAGCTGTTTTTT. Translation: CASSFNTGELFF.

The chain joins TRBV19 to TRBJ2-7, with D hard to call. V was trimmed by 5 bases and J by 3 bases, leaving 11 bases between them. This CDR3 is built from 13 residues. The germline V gene has CDR1 LNHDA and CDR2 SQIVND (reference sequence). The DNA of the CDR3 is TGTGCCAGTAGTCGTCAGGTAGACTACGAGCAGTACTTC. Its protein product is CASSRQVDYEQYF. The full variable domain, with the rest looked up from reference TRBV19 and TRBJ2-7, is DGGITQSPKYLFRKEGQNVTLSCEQNLNHDAMYWYRQDPGQGLRLIYYSQIVNDFQKGDIAEGYSVSREKKESFPLTVTSAQKNPTAFYLCASSRQVDYEQYFGPGTRLTVT.

The chain combines TRBV18 with TRBJ1-2; D is ambiguous. CDR3 length: 13 residues. Germline CDR1 is KGHSH and CDR2 is LQKENI. V dropped 2 bases and J dropped 7 bases, with 11 bases sitting between them. CDR3: CASSPGRGVGYTF. The CDR3 region has the DNA TGTGCCAGCTCACCAGGGCGAGGAGTTGGCTACACCTTC.

The rearrangement uses TRBV27 and TRBJ2-6, with D possibly called TRBD1 or TRBD2 (6 bases each). Germline V CDR1 and CDR2: MNHEY, SMNVEV (reference sequence). The V end lost 5 bases, the J end lost 3 bases, and 11 bases lay between the germline ends. The CDR3 runs 15 residues. DNA of the CDR3: TGTGCCAGCAGTGAGGGGGGCAGTGGGGCCAACGTCCTGACTTTC. This codes for CASSEGGSGANVLTF.

J is TRBJ2-1 and V is TRBV9; D might be TRBD2 (5 bases). The CDR3 length is 16 residues. Germline assignment: CDR1 SGDLS and CDR2 YYNGEE. Trimming left V 0 bases short and J 0 bases short, with 10 bases between. The CDR3 bases are TGTGCCAGCAGCGTAGCCGGGGAGAGCTCCTACAATGAGCAGTTCTTC. Its protein product is CASSVAGESSYNEQFF.

This chain links TRBV6-1 with TRBJ2-7; D unclear. CDR3 length: 15 amino acids. V gave up 0 bases and J gave up 3 bases, with 12 bases separating them. The V gene's germline CDR1 is MNHNS and CDR2 SASEGT. CDR3: CASSEADGPYYEQYF. The CDR3 coding sequence is TGTGCCAGCAGTGAAGCGGACGGGCCTTACTACGAGCAGTACTTC.

The gene calls are TRBV9 and TRBJ2-2, with 8 positions matching TRBD2. Looked up from germline, CDR1 is SGDLS and CDR2 is YYNGEE. The CDR3 is 16 amino acids. Trimming removed 3 bases from V and 4 bases from J; junction bases left unmatched: 8. The chain's CDR3 is CASSESSSGATGELFF. DNA for the CDR3: TGTGCCAGCAGCGAATCGAGTAGCGGGGCCACCGGGGAGCTGTTTTTT.

The chain recombines TRBV2 with TRBJ1-6, with 8 positions matching TRBD1. V trimming: 7 bases; J trimming: 9 bases; junction bases outside the gene matches: 5. Per germline, CDR1 SNHLY and CDR2 FYNNEI. The CDR3 is 13 residues long. CDR3 amino acids: CASNQGAFSPLHF. DNA of the CDR3: TGTGCCAGCAACCAGGGGGCCTTTTCACCCCTCCACTTT.

This clone was seen more than once but under ten times. The chain uses TRBV7-9 and TRBJ1-2; D perhaps matches TRBD1 (6 bases). With 4 bases removed from V and 6 bases from J, the gap between germline ends came to 15 bases. The CDR3 sequence is 14 residues long. Germline V gene lookup returns CDR1 SEHNR and CDR2 FQNEAQ (reference sequence). The CDR3 DNA reads as TGTGCCAGCAGCTCAGGGGCCCGAGAGAATGGCTACACCTTC. This codes for CASSSGARENGYTF.

This chain uses TRBV5-1 with TRBJ1-4; perhaps TRBD1 as D (5 bases). Trimming took 5 bases from V and 7 from J, leaving 15 bases between them. The germline V gene has CDR1 SGHRS and CDR2 YFSETQ. The CDR3 spans 14 residues. Written as DNA, the CDR3 is TGCGCCAGCAGTTTGATTGGGGGGAGTGAAAAACTGTTTTTT. Translation: CASSLIGGSEKLFF. Full variable domain (missing parts from reference TRBV5-1 and TRBJ1-4): KAGVTQTPRYLIKTRGQQVTLSCSPISGHRSVSWYQQTPGQGLQFLFEYFSETQRNKGNFPGRFSGRQFSNSRSEMNVSTLELGDSALYLCASSLIGGSEKLFFGSGTQLSVL.

This chain uses TRBV21-1 with TRBJ2-6. TRBV21-1 is deemed a pseudogene. CDR3 size: 13 residues. CDR3 DNA sequence: TGTGCCAGCAGGGGGTTTGGGGCCAACGTCCTGACTTTC. It codes for CASRGFGANVLTF.